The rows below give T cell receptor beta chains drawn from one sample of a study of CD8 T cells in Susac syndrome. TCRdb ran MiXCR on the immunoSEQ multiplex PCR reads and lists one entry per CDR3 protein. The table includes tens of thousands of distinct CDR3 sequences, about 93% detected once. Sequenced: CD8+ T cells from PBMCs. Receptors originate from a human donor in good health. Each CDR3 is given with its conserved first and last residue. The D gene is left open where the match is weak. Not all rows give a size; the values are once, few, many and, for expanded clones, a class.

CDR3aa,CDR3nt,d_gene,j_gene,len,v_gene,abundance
CASSSGFVSYEQYF,TGTGCCAGCAGCTCGGGTTTTGTCTCCTACGAGCAGTACTTC,NA,TRBJ2-7,14,TRBV27,NA
CASSLWQGNQPQHF,TGTGCCAGCAGCTTGTGGCAGGGGAATCAGCCCCAGCATTTT,NA,TRBJ1-5,14,TRBV5-4,NA
CASSPLTGRTDTQYF,TGTGCCAGCAGTCCGCTGACAGGGCGCACAGATACGCAGTATTTT,TRBD1,TRBJ2-3,15,TRBV28,NA
CASLSWPQETQYF,TGTGCCAGCCTCTCGTGGCCCCAAGAGACCCAGTACTTC,NA,TRBJ2-5,13,TRBV5-6,NA
CASSLAGHVDTQYF,TGTGCCAGCAGCTTGGCCGGACATGTGGATACGCAGTATTTT,NA,TRBJ2-3,14,TRBV5-6,NA
CASLGGMVYEQYF,TGTGCCAGCCTGGGAGGGATGGTCTACGAGCAGTACTTC,TRBD2,TRBJ2-7,13,TRBV2,NA
CATSDLHIEGIPDTQYF,TGTGCCACCAGTGATTTGCATATCGAGGGGATCCCAGATACGCAGTATTTT,NA,TRBJ2-3,17,TRBV24-1,NA
CSARPRGEGEQFF,TGCAGTGCTAGACCCCGGGGGGAGGGCGAGCAGTTCTTC,TRBD2,TRBJ2-1,13,TRBV20-1,NA
CASSFSGGDQETQYF,TGCGCCAGCAGTTTTAGCGGGGGGGACCAAGAGACCCAGTACTTC,TRBD2,TRBJ2-5,15,TRBV4-3,NA
CASSFGTDNEQFF,TGTGCCAGCAGTTTTGGGACTGACAATGAGCAGTTCTTC,NA,TRBJ2-1,13,TRBV12-3/TRBV12-4,NA
CASSSEEDYYTEAFF,TGTGCCAGCAGCTCCGAGGAGGATTACTACACTGAAGCTTTCTTT,NA,TRBJ1-1,15,TRBV7-9,NA
CSVDGTVASTDTQYF,TGCAGCGTTGATGGGACAGTTGCTAGCACAGATACGCAGTATTTT,TRBD1,TRBJ2-3,15,TRBV29-1,NA
CSVKWGNEQFF,TGCAGCGTAAAATGGGGGAATGAGCAGTTCTTC,NA,TRBJ2-1,11,TRBV29-1,NA
CASSTPEEVADTQYF,TGTGCCAGCAGCACCCCGGAGGAGGTGGCAGATACGCAGTATTTT,NA,TRBJ2-3,15,TRBV9,NA
CASSRGSGREYF,TGCGCCAGCAGCCGGGGATCGGGACGGGAGTACTTC,NA,TRBJ2-4,12,TRBV4-1,NA
CASSSLTVSYNEQFF,TGTGCCAGCAGTTCCTTAACGGTATCCTACAATGAGCAGTTCTTC,NA,TRBJ2-1,15,TRBV6-2/TRBV6-3,NA
CASSPPGALEAFF,TGTGCCAGCAGTCCCCCGGGAGCCCTTGAAGCTTTCTTT,NA,TRBJ1-1,13,TRBV6-2/TRBV6-3,NA
CSARGVGYEQYF,TGCAGTGCTAGAGGGGTAGGCTACGAGCAGTACTTC,NA,TRBJ2-7,12,TRBV20-1,once
CSARGDRDYEQYF,TGCAGTGCTAGAGGGGACAGGGACTACGAGCAGTACTTC,TRBD1,TRBJ2-7,13,TRBV20-1,NA
CASSQEGGSNQPQHF,TGTGCCAGCAGCCAGGAAGGTGGAAGCAATCAGCCCCAGCATTTT,NA,TRBJ1-5,15,TRBV3-1,NA
CASSIRTGTEAFF,TGTGCCAGCAGCATAAGGACGGGCACTGAAGCTTTCTTT,NA,TRBJ1-1,13,TRBV7-9,NA
CASSQGTGGTDTQYF,TGTGCCAGCAGCCAAGGGACAGGGGGCACAGATACGCAGTATTTT,TRBD1,TRBJ2-3,15,TRBV4-2,few
CASRRGRDTGELFF,TGTGCCAGCAGGCGCGGGAGAGACACCGGGGAGCTGTTTTTT,TRBD2,TRBJ2-2,14,TRBV6-5,NA
CASSENFYEQYF,TGCGCCAGCAGTGAGAACTTCTACGAGCAGTACTTC,NA,TRBJ2-7,12,TRBV10-1,NA
CASRGPGTERLRETQYF,TGTGCCAGCAGAGGCCCCGGGACGGAACGCCTCAGAGAGACCCAGTACTTC,NA,TRBJ2-5,17,TRBV28,NA
CASSLREAVRNEQFF,TGTGCCAGCAGCCTCAGGGAGGCCGTTAGGAATGAGCAGTTCTTC,NA,TRBJ2-1,15,TRBV7-9,NA
CASSSGPLGAFF,TGTGCCAGCAGCTCAGGACCGCTGGGAGCTTTCTTT,NA,TRBJ1-1,12,TRBV9,NA
CASSEFLRGRGTEAFF,TGTGCCAGCAGTGAATTTCTGAGGGGGCGAGGGACTGAAGCTTTCTTT,TRBD1,TRBJ1-1,16,TRBV25-1,NA
CSARGQLTRGPYNEQFF,TGCAGTGCTAGGGGACAACTGACCAGGGGACCCTACAATGAGCAGTTCTTC,NA,TRBJ2-1,17,TRBV20-1,NA
CASRWTGYSNQPQHF,TGTGCCAGTAGGTGGACAGGGTATAGCAATCAGCCCCAGCATTTT,TRBD1,TRBJ1-5,15,TRBV19,once
CASSLTYTNNEQFF,TGTGCCAGCAGCTTAACGTACACCAACAATGAGCAGTTCTTC,NA,TRBJ2-1,14,TRBV7-3,NA
CASSGRGDVQFF,TGTGCCAGCAGCGGCCGGGGAGACGTGCAGTTCTTC,NA,TRBJ2-1,12,TRBV9,NA
CASSQDGENEQTEAFF,TGCGCCAGCAGCCAAGACGGGGAGAATGAACAGACTGAAGCTTTCTTT,NA,TRBJ1-1,16,TRBV4-3,NA
CAISEWAGGAGANVLTF,TGTGCCATCAGTGAGTGGGCAGGGGGCGCTGGGGCCAACGTCCTGACTTTC,TRBD1,TRBJ2-6,17,TRBV10-3,NA
CASSEPGGYNEQFF,TGTGCCAGCAGTGAACCCGGGGGTTACAATGAGCAGTTCTTC,NA,TRBJ2-1,14,TRBV2,NA
CASSQVLSGKDQPQHF,TGTGCCAGCAGCCAAGTTCTAAGCGGGAAGGATCAGCCCCAGCATTTT,NA,TRBJ1-5,16,TRBV4-2,once
CSDDRDFATEAFF,TGCAGCGATGACAGGGATTTCGCCACTGAAGCTTTCTTT,TRBD1,TRBJ1-1,13,TRBV29-1,NA
CASSIIRTGGRTEAFF,TGTGCCAGCAGTATTATTCGGACGGGCGGTCGGACTGAAGCTTTCTTT,NA,TRBJ1-1,16,TRBV28,NA
CSATSGKQYF,TGCAGTGCTACGTCCGGGAAACAGTACTTC,NA,TRBJ2-7,10,TRBV20-1,NA
CSVAGGGSTDTQYF,TGCAGCGTTGCGGGCGGGGGCTCCACAGATACGCAGTATTTT,NA,TRBJ2-3,14,TRBV29-1,NA
CASGLAYEGTNYGYTF,TGTGCTAGTGGTTTGGCCTATGAGGGGACTAACTATGGCTACACCTTC,NA,TRBJ1-2,16,TRBV12-5,NA
CASSLGGLGMFF,TGTGCCAGCAGCTTAGGGGGACTGGGGATGTTCTTC,NA,TRBJ2-1,12,TRBV11-2,NA
CASREGRGGYTF,TGTGCCAGCAGGGAGGGGAGGGGAGGCTACACCTTC,NA,TRBJ1-2,12,TRBV9,NA
CASSPSVADYGYTF,TGTGCCAGCAGCCCATCGGTGGCAGACTATGGCTACACCTTC,NA,TRBJ1-2,14,TRBV7-8,once
CASSVYRENEQFF,TGTGCCAGCAGCGTTTATAGGGAGAATGAGCAGTTCTTC,NA,TRBJ2-1,13,TRBV9,once
CASRTEYGNQPQHF,TGTGCCAGCAGGACGGAATACGGCAATCAGCCCCAGCATTTT,NA,TRBJ1-5,14,TRBV6-2/TRBV6-3,NA
CASSGRIYGNYGYTF,TGTGCCAGCAGCGGTCGGATTTATGGAAACTATGGCTACACCTTC,NA,TRBJ1-2,15,TRBV7-9,NA
CASSLATQGSETQYF,TGTGCCAGCAGCTTAGCCACCCAGGGTTCGGAGACCCAGTACTTC,NA,TRBJ2-5,15,TRBV7-2,NA
CASSGSTGSTHEQYF,TGTGCCAGCAGCGGATCGACAGGGTCGACCCACGAGCAGTACTTC,TRBD1,TRBJ2-7,15,TRBV7-9,NA
CASSQEARGNTEAFF,TGCGCCAGCAGCCAAGAGGCGCGGGGGAACACTGAAGCTTTCTTT,NA,TRBJ1-1,15,TRBV4-1,NA
CAIGGADTEAFF,TGTGCCATCGGGGGAGCGGACACTGAAGCTTTCTTT,NA,TRBJ1-1,12,TRBV10-3,NA
CASSIGLYNEQFF,TGTGCCAGTTCGATCGGCCTGTACAATGAGCAGTTCTTC,NA,TRBJ2-1,13,TRBV14,NA
CASSYRQGYTIYF,TGTGCCAGCAGTTACAGACAGGGGTACACCATATATTTT,TRBD1,TRBJ1-3,13,TRBV6-6,NA
CASSDVAAEAFF,TGCGCCAGCAGCGATGTTGCGGCTGAAGCTTTCTTT,NA,TRBJ1-1,12,TRBV5-1,NA
CASSQGIAGNYGYTF,TGCGCCAGCAGCCAAGGGATAGCGGGCAACTATGGCTACACCTTC,NA,TRBJ1-2,15,TRBV4-3,NA
CASSLGSLGGYTF,TGTGCCAGCAGCCTGGGCTCCCTAGGGGGCTACACCTTC,NA,TRBJ1-2,13,TRBV6-5,NA